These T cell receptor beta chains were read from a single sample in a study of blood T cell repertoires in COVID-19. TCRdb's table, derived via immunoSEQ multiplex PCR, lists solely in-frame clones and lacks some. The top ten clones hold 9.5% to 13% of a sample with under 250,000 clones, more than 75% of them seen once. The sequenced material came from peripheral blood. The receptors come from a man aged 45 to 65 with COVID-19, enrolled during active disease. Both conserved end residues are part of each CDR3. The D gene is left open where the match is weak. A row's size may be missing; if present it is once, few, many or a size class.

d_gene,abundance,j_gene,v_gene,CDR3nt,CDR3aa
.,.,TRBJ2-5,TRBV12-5,TGTGCTAGCGCCCGGACTAGGGGGATCGAGACCCAGTACTTC,CASARTRGIETQYF
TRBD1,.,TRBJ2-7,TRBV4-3,TGCGCCAGCAGCCCTACCCCGGACAGGGTTGTAGGGACCTACGAGCAGTACTTC,CASSPTPDRVVGTYEQYF
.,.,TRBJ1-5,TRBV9,TGTGCCAGCAGCGTAGGAAGTCATGCCAGGGGTAGGAGCAATCAGCCCCAGCATTTT,CASSVGSHARGRSNQPQHF
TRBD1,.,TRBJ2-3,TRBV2,TGTGCCACGGCGGGGACAGGGGGGTTGGTTAGGCAGTATTTT,CATAGTGGLVRQYF
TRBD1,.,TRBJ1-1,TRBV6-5,TGTGCCAGCAGTTACAAGACAGGGGCCTACACTGAAGCTTTCTTT,CASSYKTGAYTEAFF
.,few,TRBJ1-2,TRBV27,TGTGCCAGCAGTTTATCGGGGGCGCCTAACTATGGCTACACCTTC,CASSLSGAPNYGYTF
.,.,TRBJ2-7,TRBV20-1,TGCAGTGCTGGGGGGTTGTACGAGCAGTACTTC,CSAGGLYEQYF
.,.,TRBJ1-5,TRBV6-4,TGTGCCAGCAGTGAACGGGTTGATCAGCCCCAGCATTTT,CASSERVDQPQHF
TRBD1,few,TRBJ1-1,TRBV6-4,TGTGCCAGCAGGGGACAGGGATGGAACACTGAAGCTTTCTTT,CASRGQGWNTEAFF
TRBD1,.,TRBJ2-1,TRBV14,TGTGCCAGCAGCCAACAGGGGGCGATCCATGAGCAGTTCTTC,CASSQQGAIHEQFF
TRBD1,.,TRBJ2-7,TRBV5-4,TGTGCCAGCAGCCCTTGGACAGGGGGCCCAAAGGGGCAGTACTTC,CASSPWTGGPKGQYF
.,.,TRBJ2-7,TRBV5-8,TGTGCCAGCAGCTTGGTGGGCTTAAGCTACGAGCAGTACTTC,CASSLVGLSYEQYF
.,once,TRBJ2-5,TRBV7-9,TGTGCCAGCAGCTCCGAAGAGACCCAGTACTTC,CASSSEETQYF
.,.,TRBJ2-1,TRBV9,TGTGCCAGCAGCGTAGGCCCTAGCGAGCAGTTCTTC,CASSVGPSEQFF
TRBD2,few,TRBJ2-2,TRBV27,TGTGCCAGCGCGCGGGGGGTTGGGGGTAACACCGGGGAGCTGTTTTTT,CASARGVGGNTGELFF
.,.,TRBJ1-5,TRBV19,TGTGCCAGTAAGGACAGCGGATATAGCAATCAGCCCCAGCATTTT,CASKDSGYSNQPQHF
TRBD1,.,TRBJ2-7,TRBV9,TGTGCCAGCAGCCCTGGGGACAGGGAGTACGAGCAGTACTTC,CASSPGDREYEQYF
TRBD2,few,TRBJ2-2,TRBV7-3,TGTGCCAGCAGCCCGGCCGGACTAGCGCCTAACACCGGGGAGCTGTTTTTT,CASSPAGLAPNTGELFF
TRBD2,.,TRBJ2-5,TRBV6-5,TGTGCCAGCAGGGGAAGCGGGGGGAAAGAGACCCAGTACTTC,CASRGSGGKETQYF
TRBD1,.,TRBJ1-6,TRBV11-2,TGTGCCAGCAGCCCCCAGGGGGACAGGGGTTGGAATTCACCCCTCCACTTT,CASSPQGDRGWNSPLHF
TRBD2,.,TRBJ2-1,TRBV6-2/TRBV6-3,TGTGCCAGCAGTTCTAGCGCGGGGGCCTACAATGAGCAGTTCTTC,CASSSSAGAYNEQFF
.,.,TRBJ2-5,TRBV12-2,TGTGCAAGGGCTTATAGCGGGACGTCGAGAGAGACCCAGTACTTC,CARAYSGTSRETQYF
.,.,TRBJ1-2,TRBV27,TGTGCCAGCAGAGGACAGCTTAACTATGGCTACACCTTC,CASRGQLNYGYTF
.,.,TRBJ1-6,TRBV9,TGTGCCAGCAGCGTTGGGAGGGACGTTTTAAATAATTCACCCCTCCACTTT,CASSVGRDVLNNSPLHF
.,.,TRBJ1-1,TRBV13,TGTGCCAGCAGCTTCGGGGGGCCAGCTTTCTTT,CASSFGGPAFF
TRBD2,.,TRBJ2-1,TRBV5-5,TGTGCCAGCAGCGCAGCGGGAGGGAGCTCCTACAATGAGCAGTTCTTC,CASSAAGGSSYNEQFF
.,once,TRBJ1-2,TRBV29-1,TGCAGCGCATCCCTCTCCGGGACACAATATGGCTACACCTTC,CSASLSGTQYGYTF